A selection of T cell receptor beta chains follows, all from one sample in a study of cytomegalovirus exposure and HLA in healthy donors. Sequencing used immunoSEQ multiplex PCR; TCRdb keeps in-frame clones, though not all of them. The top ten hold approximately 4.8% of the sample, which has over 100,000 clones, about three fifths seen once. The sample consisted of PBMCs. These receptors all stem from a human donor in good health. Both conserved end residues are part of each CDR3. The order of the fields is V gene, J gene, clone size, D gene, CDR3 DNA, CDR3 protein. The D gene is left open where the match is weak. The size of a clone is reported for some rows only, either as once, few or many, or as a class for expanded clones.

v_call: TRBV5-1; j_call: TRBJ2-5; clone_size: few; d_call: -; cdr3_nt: TGCGCCAGCTCCTTACGGAGCAGGGAGGCAGAGACCCAGTACTTC; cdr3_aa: CASSLRSREAETQYF
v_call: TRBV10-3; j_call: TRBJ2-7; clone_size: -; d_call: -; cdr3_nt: TGTGCCATCATGACCGGGACTTCGAGCTCCTACGAGCAGTACTTC; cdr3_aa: CAIMTGTSSSYEQYF
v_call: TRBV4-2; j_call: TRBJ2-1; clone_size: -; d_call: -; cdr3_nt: TGTGCCAGCAGCCAAGATTGGAGGTCCTCCCGGGGGAATGAGCAGTTCTTC; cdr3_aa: CASSQDWRSSRGNEQFF
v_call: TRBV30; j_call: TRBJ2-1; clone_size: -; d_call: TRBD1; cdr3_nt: TGTGCCTGGAGCATGGGCTTCGGGACAGCCGCGTACAATGAGCAGTTCTTC; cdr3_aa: CAWSMGFGTAAYNEQFF
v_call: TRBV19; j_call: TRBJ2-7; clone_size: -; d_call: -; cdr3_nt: TGTGCCAGTAGAACAGGGACCGAGCAGTACTTC; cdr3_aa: CASRTGTEQYF
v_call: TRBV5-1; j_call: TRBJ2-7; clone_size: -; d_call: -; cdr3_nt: TGCGCCAGCCCAACCTACGAGCAGTACTTC; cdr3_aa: CASPTYEQYF
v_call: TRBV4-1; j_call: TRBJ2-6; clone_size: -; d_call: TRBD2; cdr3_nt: TGCGCCAGCAGCCACACTAGCGTGTCTGGGGCCAACGTCCTGACTTTC; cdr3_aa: CASSHTSVSGANVLTF
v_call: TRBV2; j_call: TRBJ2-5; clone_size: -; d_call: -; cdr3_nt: TGTGCCAGCAGTATAGCGAGACTCCAAGAGACCCAGTACTTC; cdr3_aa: CASSIARLQETQYF
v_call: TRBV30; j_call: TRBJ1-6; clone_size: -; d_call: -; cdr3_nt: TGTGCTTGGTCTTTTACGAGCCTCTATAATTCACCCCTCCACTTT; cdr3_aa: CAWSFTSLYNSPLHF
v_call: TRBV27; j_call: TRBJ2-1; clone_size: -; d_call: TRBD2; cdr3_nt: TGTGCCAGCAGTCCTCGTGGAGCGGGAGGGGGTGGTAGTGCCTACAATGAGCAGTTCTTC; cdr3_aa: CASSPRGAGGGGSAYNEQFF
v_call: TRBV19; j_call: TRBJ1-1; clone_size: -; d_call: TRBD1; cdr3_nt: TGTGCCAGTAGTAAAGGGACAGGGGGCGACCAGCACACTGAAGCTTTCTTT; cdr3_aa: CASSKGTGGDQHTEAFF
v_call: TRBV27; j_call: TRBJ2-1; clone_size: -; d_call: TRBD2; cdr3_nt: TGTGCCACCGAGCTAAAGGGACTAAGCTCCTACAATGAGCAGTTCTTC; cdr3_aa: CATELKGLSSYNEQFF
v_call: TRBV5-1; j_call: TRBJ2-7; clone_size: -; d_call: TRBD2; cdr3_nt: TGCGCCAGCTCCACTAGCGGGGGGACCCACCACGAGCAGTACTTC; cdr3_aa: CASSTSGGTHHEQYF
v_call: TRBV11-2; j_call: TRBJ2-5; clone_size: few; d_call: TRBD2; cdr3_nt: TGTGCCAGCAGCTCGTGGGGGACTAGCGGGAGGCAAGAGACCCAGTACTTC; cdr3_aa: CASSSWGTSGRQETQYF
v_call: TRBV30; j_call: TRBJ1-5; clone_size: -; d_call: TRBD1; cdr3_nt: TGTGCCTGGAGTGTACAGGGGTCTCAGCCCCAACATTTT; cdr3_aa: CAWSVQGSQPQHF
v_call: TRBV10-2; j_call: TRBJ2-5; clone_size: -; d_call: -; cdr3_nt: TGCGCCAGCAGAGAAGCGGGTATCCAAGAGACCCAGTACTTC; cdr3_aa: CASREAGIQETQYF
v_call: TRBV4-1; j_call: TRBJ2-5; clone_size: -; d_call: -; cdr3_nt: TGCGCCAGCAGCGTAAAACAGTGGAGGGAAGAGACCCAGTACTTC; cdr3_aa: CASSVKQWREETQYF
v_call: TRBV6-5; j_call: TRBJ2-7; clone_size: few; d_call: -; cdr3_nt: TGTGCCAGCAGGACAGGACCCTCCTACGAGCAGTACTTC; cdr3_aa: CASRTGPSYEQYF
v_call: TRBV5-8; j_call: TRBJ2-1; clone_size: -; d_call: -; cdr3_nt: TGTGCCAGCAGCTTGCCGCGACTCAGCTCCTACAATGAGCAGTTCTTC; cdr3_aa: CASSLPRLSSYNEQFF
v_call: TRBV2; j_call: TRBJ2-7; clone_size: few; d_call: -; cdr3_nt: TGTGCCAGCAGGAAAGACAGTGCTGCCTACGAGCAGTACTTC; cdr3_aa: CASRKDSAAYEQYF
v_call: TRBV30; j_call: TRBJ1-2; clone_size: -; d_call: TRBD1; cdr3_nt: TGTGCCTGCGGTGAAAGGACAGGGGGTGGCTACACCTTC; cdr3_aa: CACGERTGGGYTF
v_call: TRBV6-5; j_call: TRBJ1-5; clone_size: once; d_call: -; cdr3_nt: TGTGCCAGCAGGATTCGCGGTGATAGCAATCAGCCCCAGCATTTT; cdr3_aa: CASRIRGDSNQPQHF
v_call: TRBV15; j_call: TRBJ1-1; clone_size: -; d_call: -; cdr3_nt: TGTGCCACCAGCAGAGATATGTTGGCAGGGCTGAACACTGAAGCTTTCTTT; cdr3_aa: CATSRDMLAGLNTEAFF
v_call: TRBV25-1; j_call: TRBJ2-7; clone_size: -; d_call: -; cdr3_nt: TGTGCCAGCACTAGGGGAAGCTCCTACGAGCAGTACTTC; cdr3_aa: CASTRGSSYEQYF
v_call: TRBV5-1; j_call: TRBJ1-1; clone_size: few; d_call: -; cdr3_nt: TGCGCCAGCAGCTTGGTGGTGGGAGCTGAAGCTTTCTTT; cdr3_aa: CASSLVVGAEAFF
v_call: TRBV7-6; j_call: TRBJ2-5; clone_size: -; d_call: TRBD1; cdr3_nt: TGTGCCAGCAGCTTAGCGGGACAGGGGGGGGATATCCAGTACTTC; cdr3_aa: CASSLAGQGGDIQYF
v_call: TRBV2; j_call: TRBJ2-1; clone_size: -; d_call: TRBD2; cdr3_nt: TGTGCCAGCAGGGGACTAGCGGGAGGTGTTGAGCAGTTCTTC; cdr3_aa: CASRGLAGGVEQFF
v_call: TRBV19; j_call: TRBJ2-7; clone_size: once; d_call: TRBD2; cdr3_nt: TGTGCCAGTACCACCTCTACTAGCGGGAGCCGGGGGGAGCAGTACTTC; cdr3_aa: CASTTSTSGSRGEQYF
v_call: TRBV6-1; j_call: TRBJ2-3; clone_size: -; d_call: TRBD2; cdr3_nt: TGTGCCAGCAGTGAACGACTAGCGGGAGGAACAGATACGCAGTATTTT; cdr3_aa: CASSERLAGGTDTQYF
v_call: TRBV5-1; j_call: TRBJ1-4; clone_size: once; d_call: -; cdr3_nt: TGCGCCAGCAGCCCCGGCAGGGGCAATGAAAAACTGTTTTTT; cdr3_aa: CASSPGRGNEKLFF
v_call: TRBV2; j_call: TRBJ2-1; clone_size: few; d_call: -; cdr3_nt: TGTGCCAGCAGTGAAACCCGGGGGGCCTTCTCCTACAATGAGCAGTTCTTC; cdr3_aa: CASSETRGAFSYNEQFF
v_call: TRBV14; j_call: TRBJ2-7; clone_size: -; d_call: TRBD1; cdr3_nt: TGTGCCAGCAGCCTCTCCACTGGGACAGGGTTCTACGAGCAGTACTTC; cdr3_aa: CASSLSTGTGFYEQYF
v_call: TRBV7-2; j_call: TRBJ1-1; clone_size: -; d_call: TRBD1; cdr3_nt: TGTGCCAGCAGTTTCCAGGACAGGGCGAACACTGAAGCTTTCTTT; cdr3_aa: CASSFQDRANTEAFF
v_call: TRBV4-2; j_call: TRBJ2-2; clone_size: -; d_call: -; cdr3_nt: TGTGCCAGCAGCCCAAAACAGACTAGTCCCGGGGAGCTGTTTTTT; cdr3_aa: CASSPKQTSPGELFF
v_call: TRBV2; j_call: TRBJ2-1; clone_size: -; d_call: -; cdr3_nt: TGTGCCAGCAGTGGAGTTGGTAATGAGCAGTTCTTC; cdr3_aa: CASSGVGNEQFF
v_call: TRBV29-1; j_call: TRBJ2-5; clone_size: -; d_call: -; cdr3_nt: TGCAGCGTTGATGAGGCCCAGACCCAGTACTTC; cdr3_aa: CSVDEAQTQYF
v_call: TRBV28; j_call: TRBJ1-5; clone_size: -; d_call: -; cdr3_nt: TGTGCCAGCAGTTTATCGGAAAGGACAGTATTTAGCTATAGCAATCAGCCCCAGCATTTT; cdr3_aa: CASSLSERTVFSYSNQPQHF
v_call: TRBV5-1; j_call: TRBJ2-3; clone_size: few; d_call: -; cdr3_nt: TGCGCCAGCAGCTTGGGTAGAGCCCCTCCAGATACGCAGTATTTT; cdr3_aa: CASSLGRAPPDTQYF
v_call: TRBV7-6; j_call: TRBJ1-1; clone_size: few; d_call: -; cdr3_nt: TGTGCCAGCAGCTTAGCCAGGGAGGGGAGAACTGAAGCTTTCTTT; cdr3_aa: CASSLAREGRTEAFF
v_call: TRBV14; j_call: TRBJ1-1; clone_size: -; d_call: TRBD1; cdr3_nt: TGTGCCAGCAGCCAAACACTAATTAATCCGGGACAGGAGGTGGGTCAAGCTTTCTTT; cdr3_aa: CASSQTLINPGQEVGQAFF
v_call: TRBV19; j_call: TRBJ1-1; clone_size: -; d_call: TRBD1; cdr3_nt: TGTGCCAGTAGCACAGGGGGTAACACTGAAGCTTTCTTT; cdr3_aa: CASSTGGNTEAFF
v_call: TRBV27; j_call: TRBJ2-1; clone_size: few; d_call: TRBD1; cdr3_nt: TGTGCCAGCAGTTCCGGACAGGGTTGGTCCTACAATGAGCAGTTCTTC; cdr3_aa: CASSSGQGWSYNEQFF
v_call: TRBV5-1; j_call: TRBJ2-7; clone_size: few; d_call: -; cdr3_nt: TGCGCCAGCAGCTTGGCCTTGGGGGCGGTCTACGAGCAGTACTTC; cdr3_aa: CASSLALGAVYEQYF
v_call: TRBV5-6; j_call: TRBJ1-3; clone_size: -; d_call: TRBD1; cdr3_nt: TGTGCCAGCAGCGATGTAGGGACAGTTGGAGGAAACACCATATATTTT; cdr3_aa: CASSDVGTVGGNTIYF
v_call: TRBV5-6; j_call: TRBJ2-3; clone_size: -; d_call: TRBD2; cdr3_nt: TGTGCCAGCAGCTTTCCAGCGGGATCATTAGATACGCAGTATTTT; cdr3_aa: CASSFPAGSLDTQYF
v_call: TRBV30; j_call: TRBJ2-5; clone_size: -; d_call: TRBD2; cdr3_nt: TGTGCCTGGAGGCGGGGGGAAGGGACCCAGTACTTC; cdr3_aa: CAWRRGEGTQYF
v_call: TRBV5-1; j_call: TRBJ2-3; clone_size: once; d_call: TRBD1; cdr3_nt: TGCGCCAGCACGGGACAGGGGGCATTGAGAGGAGGCACAGATACGCAGTATTTT; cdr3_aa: CASTGQGALRGGTDTQYF
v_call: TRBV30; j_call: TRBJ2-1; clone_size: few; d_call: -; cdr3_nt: TGTGCCTGGAGGGCAACCCCCTCCTACAATGAGCAGTTCTTC; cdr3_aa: CAWRATPSYNEQFF
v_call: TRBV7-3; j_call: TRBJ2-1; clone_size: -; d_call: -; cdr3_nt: TGTGCCAGCAGCTTGGGCGGGCAGACCTACAATGAGCAGTTCTTC; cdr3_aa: CASSLGGQTYNEQFF
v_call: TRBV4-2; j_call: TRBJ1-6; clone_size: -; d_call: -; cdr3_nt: TGTGCCAGCAGCCAAGAAAAATATTCAGGAGGATCAGATAATTCACCCCTCCACTTT; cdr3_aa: CASSQEKYSGGSDNSPLHF